This T cell receptor beta chain was sequenced for a study of cytomegalovirus exposure and HLA in healthy donors. Study results and limitations: In a later analysis, the majority of CMV-associated beta chains seemingly showed HLA restriction. Per a prior analysis, the majority of TCR beta V segments were productive roughly 90% or roughly 30% of the time.

PCR used 60 Vbeta primers and 13 Jbeta primers. Only in-frame clones appear in the TCRdb table, and some are missing; sequencing was by immunoSEQ multiplex PCR. This sample yields about 140,000 clones, of which around 80% are seen a single time; approximately 2% belongs to the top ten. CDR1 and CDR2 (germline): SEHNR, FQNEAQ (reference sequence). This CDR3 has 14 amino acids. The V gene end was trimmed by 5 bases and the J gene end by 5 bases; junction bases not matched to a gene: 8. This clone was detected only once. The antigen remains undetermined. Among the donors, all were healthy bone marrow donors.

The receptor was isolated from a woman between 40 and 55 years old in good health and CMV-seronegative. What was sequenced was PBMCs. V is TRBV7-9 and J is TRBJ2-5; TRBD1 matches 7 bases. Here the CDR3 reads CASSMTGSLETQYF. The DNA of the CDR3 is TGTGCCAGCAGCATGACAGGGAGCCTTGAGACCCAGTACTTC.